These T cell receptor beta chains were read from a single sample in a study of T cells after yellow fever vaccination. TCRdb reprocessed the 5' RACE reads with MiXCR, giving one entry per CDR3 protein. Of some 260,000 distinct CDR3 sequences listed, roughly 5% are singletons. Sequencing used CD4+ T cells sorted from PBMCs, obtained on the day of the yellow fever booster vaccination. These receptors originate from a man aged 18 to 30 who received the YFV17D yellow fever vaccine. The CDR3 runs from the conserved cysteine through the conserved F or W.

>TRBV29-1|TRBJ2-1
CSVDTLAARANEQFF
>TRBV5-6|TRBJ1-2
CDSSLGPSSNYGYTF
>TRBV19|TRBJ1-5
CASSGGIGDQPQHF
>TRBV28|TRBJ2-2
CASRQPTEPGELFF
>TRBV2|TRBJ2-7
CASSEGRRTSYEQYF
>TRBV12-3/TRBV12-4|TRBJ2-5
CASSPQSPQGTQYF
>TRBV6-2/TRBV6-3|TRBJ1-1
CASSYSSPGKTEAFF
>TRBV20-1|TRBJ2-5
CSVPGIGTNKETQYF
>TRBV7-3|TRBJ2-3
CASSLRSGPDTQYF
>TRBV7-3|TRBJ2-2
CASSFSRSGELFF
>TRBV7-2|TRBJ2-3
CASSQTSGGGGDTQYF
>TRBV20-1|TRBJ1-1
CSARHTEAFF
>TRBV7-2|TRBJ2-1
CASSLEFQVPYNEQFF
>TRBV20-1|TRBJ2-1
CSARFPLAGGYSYNEQFF
>TRBV4-2|TRBJ1-4
CASSRSTNEKLFF
>TRBV20-1|TRBJ2-3
CSARAQNSGATDTQYF
>TRBV4-3|TRBJ1-1
CASSQRTPQTEAFF
>TRBV4-1|TRBJ1-6
CASSHPGQGTNSPLHF
>TRBV5-1|TRBJ2-7
CASSLSWGSSYEQYF
>TRBV7-2|TRBJ2-5
CASSSAVSGGTQYF
>TRBV30|TRBJ1-4
CAWSNGQPNEKLFF
>TRBV29-1|TRBJ2-1
CSVVVRGRGNEQFF
>TRBV29-1|TRBJ2-1
CSAGLERREQFF
>TRBV5-1|TRBJ2-4
CASSVGQGAKNIQYF
>TRBV2|TRBJ1-1
CASRPTEDTEAFF
>TRBV7-9|TRBJ2-4
CASSILLAKNIQYF
>TRBV29-1|TRBJ1-2
CSVVSWAQNYGYTF
>TRBV12-3/TRBV12-4|TRBJ2-7
CASSFFRAYEQYF
>TRBV11-2|TRBJ2-7
CASSHPIGRPSYEQYF
>TRBV20-1|TRBJ1-1
CSARGQGTEAFF
>TRBV6-1|TRBJ2-7
CASSAQGAGEQYF
>TRBV5-1|TRBJ1-2
CASSLDFAAANSYTF
>TRBV20-1|TRBJ1-2
CSAHDRDRGGGYTF
>TRBV5-6|TRBJ2-7
CASSSTGLDEQYF
>TRBV16|TRBJ1-4
CASSRRDRGNEKLFF
>TRBV5-1|TRBJ2-3
CASRENRNTDTQYF
>TRBV12-3/TRBV12-4|TRBJ1-5
CASRDRGVRNQPQHF
>TRBV7-9|TRBJ1-4
CASSPSGWSEKLFF
>TRBV7-2|TRBJ1-5
CASSADRGQQPQHF
>TRBV20-1|TRBJ1-4
CSASGQGATDLF
>TRBV5-4|TRBJ2-5
CASSREFQETQYF
>TRBV7-3|TRBJ2-2
CASSPIRDGGELFF
>TRBV12-3/TRBV12-4|TRBJ1-6
CASSRQGNSPLHF
>TRBV24-1|TRBJ1-1
CATSAGAYTEAFF
>TRBV20-1|TRBJ2-2
CSAEGAGGNTGELFF
>TRBV12-3/TRBV12-4|TRBJ1-1
CASSPWTGSEAFF
>TRBV7-9|TRBJ1-1
CASSLRGSGEAFF
>TRBV29-1|TRBJ1-5
CSVTDRLNQPQHF
>TRBV13|TRBJ2-1
CASSLDGLAGYNEQFF
>TRBV28|TRBJ2-7
CASSFRPYEQYF
>TRBV5-1|TRBJ2-7
CASSLVAGDGNEQYF
>TRBV6-1|TRBJ2-2
CASSESPTGELFF
>TRBV12-3/TRBV12-4|TRBJ2-2
CASSFTRLGRELFF
>TRBV6-5|TRBJ1-2
CASSYSTVGPYGYTF
>TRBV7-2|TRBJ2-3
CASSSPGLASDTQYF
>TRBV20-1|TRBJ2-6
CSASLSGANVLTF
>TRBV6-1|TRBJ2-3
CASRLDRGADTQYF